Listed below are T cell receptor beta chains from one sample, sequenced in a study of shared clonotypes between healthy human individuals. Some clones are missing from TCRdb's copy, which holds only in-frame ones; the method was immunoSEQ multiplex PCR. Of under 200,000 clones detected, 90% to 95% appear once; the ten largest clones hold around 0.067%. The sequenced material came from naive CD4+ T cells sorted from blood. The receptors were gathered from a woman aged 30 to 39 in good health. CDR3s include the opening cysteine and the closing phenylalanine or tryptophan. D genes are given only for firm matches. Clone size, where shown, is once, few, many, or a class for clones that have expanded.

TRBJ2-2,.,16,.,TRBV18,CASSPPVQANTGELFF,TGTGCCAGCTCACCACCGGTCCAGGCGAACACCGGGGAGCTGTTTTTT
TRBJ2-7,.,15,few,TRBV4-1,CASSQDLGPTYEQYF,TGCGCCAGCAGCCAAGATCTCGGGCCAACCTACGAGCAGTACTTC
TRBJ1-5,TRBD1,13,.,TRBV2,CASSSTGDQPQHF,TGTGCCAGCAGCTCGACAGGGGATCAGCCCCAGCATTTT
TRBJ2-4,.,15,.,TRBV2,CASSSDSLAKNIQYF,TGTGCCAGCAGTTCTGACAGTTTAGCCAAAAACATTCAGTACTTC
TRBJ2-7,.,13,.,TRBV6-6,CASSRDGTYEQYF,TGTGCCAGCAGTCGGGACGGCACCTACGAGCAGTACTTC
TRBJ2-2,TRBD2,15,.,TRBV5-4,CAVKDKGGRPGELFF,TGTGCCGTTAAAGACAAGGGCGGGAGGCCCGGGGAGCTGTTTTTT
TRBJ1-5,.,15,.,TRBV18,CASSPPSISNQPQHF,TGTGCCAGCTCACCACCGTCGATTAGCAATCAGCCCCAGCATTTT
TRBJ1-5,.,12,.,TRBV28,CASRDSNQPQHF,TGTGCCAGCAGGGATAGCAATCAGCCCCAGCATTTT
TRBJ2-1,.,12,.,TRBV28,CASSLSSGEQFF,TGTGCCAGCAGTTTATCGTCGGGGGAGCAGTTCTTC
TRBJ1-1,.,11,.,TRBV19,CASNEATEAFF,TGTGCCAGTAATGAGGCCACTGAAGCTTTCTTT
TRBJ2-5,.,15,once,TRBV5-8,CASSLGPIRAREQYF,TGTGCCAGCAGCTTGGGGCCCATCCGGGCTCGGGAGCAGTACTTC
TRBJ2-3,TRBD2,16,.,TRBV2,CASSELSGKPTDTQYF,TGTGCCAGCAGTGAATTAAGCGGGAAACCAACAGATACGCAGTATTTT
TRBJ2-5,.,13,.,TRBV28,CASSSGQQETQYF,TGTGCCAGCAGTTCCGGACAGCAAGAGACCCAGTACTTC
TRBJ2-5,.,15,.,TRBV18,CASSPGQGFLETQYF,TGTGCCAGCTCACCAGGGCAGGGTTTTCTGGAGACCCAGTACTTC
TRBJ2-7,.,15,once,TRBV7-8,CASSLFARSENEQYF,TGTGCCAGCAGCTTATTCGCGCGTTCGGAGAACGAGCAGTACTTC
TRBJ2-7,.,15,.,TRBV5-6,CASSPLTPTGNEQYF,TGTGCCAGCAGCCCGCTAACTCCGACAGGAAACGAGCAGTACTTC
TRBJ1-1,.,16,.,TRBV6-5,CASSYSSGRGNTEAFF,TGTGCCAGCAGTTACTCTTCGGGCAGGGGGAACACTGAAGCTTTCTTT
TRBJ2-5,TRBD2,15,.,TRBV25-1,CASSAGSGNRETQYF,TGTGCCAGCAGTGCGGGTAGCGGGAACCGGGAGACCCAGTACTTC
TRBJ2-7,TRBD1,14,.,TRBV2,CASSVQGGAYEQYF,TGTGCCAGCAGTGTGCAAGGGGGCGCCTACGAGCAGTACTTC
TRBJ1-5,.,14,.,TRBV6-1,CASSVLGQGQPQHF,TGTGCCAGCAGTGTACTGGGGCAGGGTCAGCCCCAGCATTTT
TRBJ1-5,.,14,once,TRBV18,CASSPRDTNQPQHF,TGTGCCAGCTCACCACGGGACACCAATCAGCCCCAGCATTTT
TRBJ1-5,.,15,.,TRBV7-8,CASSFSGYSNQPQHF,TGTGCCAGCAGCTTTTCAGGGTATAGCAATCAGCCCCAGCATTTT
TRBJ1-1,TRBD1,15,.,TRBV5-1,CASSFTGGVNTEAFF,TGCGCCAGCAGCTTCACAGGGGGTGTAAACACTGAAGCTTTCTTT
TRBJ1-2,.,13,.,TRBV28,CASSFEGGSGYTF,TGTGCCAGCAGTTTTGAGGGGGGCTCGGGCTACACCTTC
TRBJ2-5,.,15,.,TRBV19,CASSIWADRLGEQYF,TGTGCCAGTAGTATCTGGGCCGACAGGCTGGGGGAGCAGTACTTC
TRBJ2-2,.,16,.,TRBV2,CASSALRTANTGELFF,TGTGCCAGCAGTGCTCTGAGGACAGCGAACACCGGGGAGCTGTTTTTT
TRBJ1-5,.,15,.,TRBV19,CASSKGSSQGQPQHF,TGTGCCAGTAGCAAAGGGTCTTCCCAAGGGCAGCCCCAGCATTTT
TRBJ2-1,.,14,.,TRBV5-1,CASSLGGRYDEQFF,TGCGCCAGCAGCTTGGGAGGGAGGTATGATGAGCAGTTCTTC
TRBJ2-5,.,13,.,TRBV5-6,CASSLDSRKTQYF,TGTGCCAGCAGCCTGGACAGCAGGAAGACCCAGTACTTC
TRBJ2-7,.,15,.,TRBV27,CASSSESQGRNEQYF,TGTGCCAGCAGTTCCGAGAGCCAGGGTAGGAACGAGCAGTACTTC
TRBJ2-7,.,13,.,TRBV15,CATQDVPGSGQYF,TGTGCCACGCAGGACGTTCCGGGTTCCGGGCAGTACTTC
TRBJ2-7,TRBD1,14,.,TRBV7-2,CASSWDRGFYEQYF,TGTGCCAGCAGCTGGGACAGGGGTTTTTACGAGCAGTACTTC
TRBJ1-2,.,14,.,TRBV28,CASSKQGADYGYTF,TGTGCCAGCAGTAAACAGGGTGCCGACTATGGCTACACCTTC
TRBJ1-1,.,15,.,TRBV18,CASSPGDGLNTEAFF,TGTGCCAGCTCACCAGGGGATGGGTTGAACACTGAAGCTTTCTTT
TRBJ1-1,.,13,.,TRBV28,CASRTPSYTEAFF,TGTGCCAGCAGGACCCCTAGTTACACTGAAGCTTTCTTT
TRBJ2-7,.,15,.,TRBV7-2,CASSLGQGLPYEQYF,TGTGCCAGCAGCTTAGGGCAGGGGTTACCCTACGAGCAGTACTTC
TRBJ2-5,TRBD1,16,once,TRBV10-1,CASIGRDSKRRETQYF,TGCGCCAGCATAGGCCGGGACAGCAAAAGAAGAGAGACCCAGTACTTC
TRBJ1-6,.,15,.,TRBV28,CASSRGVGLGSPLHF,TGTGCCAGCAGTCGGGGGGTGGGATTGGGATCACCCCTCCACTTT
TRBJ2-7,.,13,.,TRBV18,CASSPFHREEQYF,TGTGCCAGCTCACCTTTTCATAGGGAGGAGCAGTACTTC
TRBJ2-2,.,16,.,TRBV5-1,CASSNQGRTVAGELFF,TGCGCCAGCAGCAATCAGGGTCGGACCGTGGCCGGGGAGCTGTTTTTT